This is a list of T cell receptor beta chains from one sample in a study of metastatic and nonmetastatic thyroid tumors. TCRdb called clones again from the PCR reads with MiXCR. The table has about 16,000 clones, approximately 24% seen once. Sequencing used tumor tissue. The receptors derive from a male donor with papillary thyroid cancer or a benign thyroid nodule (not recorded which). Some clones in this sample may be carry-over from other donors' samples. The CDR3 runs from the conserved cysteine through the conserved F or W. D genes are given only for firm matches. A clone size is listed for some rows: how often the clone was seen (once, few, many), or a class if it is expanded.

v_gene	j_gene	d_gene	abundance	CDR3nt	CDR3aa
TRBV11-2	TRBJ2-7	TRBD2	NA	TGTGCCAGCAGCTTATACCATCTAGCGGGAGGGCAATACGAGCAGTACTTC	CASSLYHLAGGQYEQYF
TRBV7-3	TRBJ2-7	NA	many	TGTGCCAGCAGCCCAGGGGGGGGGAACTACGAGCAGTACTTC	CASSPGGGNYEQYF
TRBV6-4	TRBJ1-4	TRBD1	medium-sized	TGTGCCAGCAGCCCCGGGACAGGGGATGAAAAACTGTTTTTT	CASSPGTGDEKLFF
TRBV7-9	TRBJ1-5	NA	many	TGTGCCAGCAGCTCAGGGGTCGATCAGCCCCAGCATTTT	CASSSGVDQPQHF
TRBV6-2/TRBV6-3	TRBJ1-1	TRBD1	medium-sized	TGTGCCAGCAGCCTCCCGCCCAGGGGGTTAGGTCAGGCTGAAGCTTTCTTT	CASSLPPRGLGQAEAFF
TRBV5-6	TRBJ2-5	NA	many	TGTGCCAGCACCCTAGGGGAGACCCAGTACTTC	CASTLGETQYF
TRBV20-1	TRBJ1-1	NA	NA	TGCAGTGCTCCCCTCGAACAGGGGAACACTGAAGCTTTCTTT	CSAPLEQGNTEAFF
TRBV3-1	TRBJ2-3	NA	NA	TGTGCCAGCATCCAGGGACGCGCAGATACGCAGTATTTT	CASIQGRADTQYF
TRBV24-1	TRBJ1-2	NA	many	TGTGCCACCAGTGATGCCCCCGGGGGCTCTGGCTACACCTTC	CATSDAPGGSGYTF
TRBV12-3/TRBV12-4	TRBJ2-5	TRBD2	many	TGTGCCAGCAGCTTCGGGAGGGATGGGGAGACCCAGTACTTC	CASSFGRDGETQYF
TRBV18	TRBJ2-1	NA	many	TGTGCCAGCTCACCAGTCTTCTCCGGGGAGCAGTTCTTC	CASSPVFSGEQFF
TRBV6-1	TRBJ1-1	TRBD1	few	TGTGCCAGCACCCTACCGACTACAGGGGCCATAAACACTGAAGCTTTCTTT	CASTLPTTGAINTEAFF
TRBV6-5	TRBJ2-1	NA	NA	TGTGCCAGCAGTTACTCGGTCTCCTACAATGAGCAGTTCTTC	CASSYSVSYNEQFF
TRBV6-1	TRBJ2-7	NA	NA	TGTGCCAGCAGTTCGGACTTCTCCTACGAGCAGTACTTC	CASSSDFSYEQYF